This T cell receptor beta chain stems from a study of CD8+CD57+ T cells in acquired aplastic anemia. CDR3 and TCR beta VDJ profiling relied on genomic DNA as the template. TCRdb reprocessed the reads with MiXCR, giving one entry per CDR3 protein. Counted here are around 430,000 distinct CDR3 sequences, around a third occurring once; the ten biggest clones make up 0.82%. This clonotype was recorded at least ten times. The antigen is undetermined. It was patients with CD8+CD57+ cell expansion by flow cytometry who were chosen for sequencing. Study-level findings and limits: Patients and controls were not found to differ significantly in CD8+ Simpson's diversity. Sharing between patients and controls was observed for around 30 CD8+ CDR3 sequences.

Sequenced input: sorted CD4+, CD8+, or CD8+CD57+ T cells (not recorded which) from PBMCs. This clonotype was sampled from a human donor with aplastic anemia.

The CDR3 sequence is CAISVLDRGYYEQYF. CDR3 bases: TGTGCCATCAGTGTATTAGACAGGGGATACTACGAGCAGTACTTC. The rearrangement joins TRBV10-3 to TRBJ2-7, with TRBD1 matching over 8 bases. Germline loops: CDR1 ENHRY, CDR2 SYGVKD. Losses at the gene ends were 4 bases for V and 3 bases for J; bases not matched to a gene: 8. The CDR3 extends over 15 amino acids.